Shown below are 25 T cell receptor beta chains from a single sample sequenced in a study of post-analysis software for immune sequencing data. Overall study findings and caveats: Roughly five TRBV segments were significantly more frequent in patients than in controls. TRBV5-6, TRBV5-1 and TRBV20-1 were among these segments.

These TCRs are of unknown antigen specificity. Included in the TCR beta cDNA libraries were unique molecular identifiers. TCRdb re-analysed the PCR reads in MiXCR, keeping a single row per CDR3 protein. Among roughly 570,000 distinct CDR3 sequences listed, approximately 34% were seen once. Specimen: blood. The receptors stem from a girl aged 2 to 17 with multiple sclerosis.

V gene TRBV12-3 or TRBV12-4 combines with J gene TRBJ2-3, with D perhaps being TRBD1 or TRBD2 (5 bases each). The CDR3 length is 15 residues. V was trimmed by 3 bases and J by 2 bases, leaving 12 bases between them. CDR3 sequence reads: CASSFSQGVTDTQYF. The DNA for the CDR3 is TGTGCCAGCAGTTTTTCCCAGGGAGTCACAGATACGCAGTATTTT.

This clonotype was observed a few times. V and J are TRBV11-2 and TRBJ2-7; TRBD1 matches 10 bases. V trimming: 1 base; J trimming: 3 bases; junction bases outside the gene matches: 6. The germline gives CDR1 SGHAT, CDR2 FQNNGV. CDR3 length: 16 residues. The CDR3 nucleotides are TGTGCCAGCAGCTTAGGGGGACAGGGGTATCGCTACGAGCAGTACTTC. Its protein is CASSLGGQGYRYEQYF.

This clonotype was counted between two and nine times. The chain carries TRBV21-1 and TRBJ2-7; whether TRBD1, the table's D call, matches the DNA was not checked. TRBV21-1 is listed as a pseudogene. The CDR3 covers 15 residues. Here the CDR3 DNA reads TGTGCCAGCAACTCAAAGTCGGACAGGGGCCCTTGTGGGTACTTC. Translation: CASNSKSDRGPCGYF.

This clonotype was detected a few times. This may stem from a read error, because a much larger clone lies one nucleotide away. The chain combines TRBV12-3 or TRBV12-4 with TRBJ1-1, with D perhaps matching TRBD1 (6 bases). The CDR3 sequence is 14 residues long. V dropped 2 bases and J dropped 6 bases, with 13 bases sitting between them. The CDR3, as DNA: TGTGCCAGCAGTTTAAGTCTTCAGGGGTCTGAAGCTTTCTTT. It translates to CASSLSLQGSEAFF.

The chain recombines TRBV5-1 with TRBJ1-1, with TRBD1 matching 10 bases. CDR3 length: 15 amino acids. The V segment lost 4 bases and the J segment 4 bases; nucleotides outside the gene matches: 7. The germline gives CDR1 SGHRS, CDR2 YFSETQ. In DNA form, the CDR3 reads TGCGCCAGCAGCGAACGGACAGGGGGGGGCACTGAAGCTTTCTTT. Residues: CASSERTGGGTEAFF.

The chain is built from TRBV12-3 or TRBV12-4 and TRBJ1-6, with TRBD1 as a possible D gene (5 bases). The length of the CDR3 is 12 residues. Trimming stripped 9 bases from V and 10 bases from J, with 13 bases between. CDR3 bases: TGTGCCAGTGCTGGGGGACCATCACCCCTCCACTTT. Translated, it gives CASAGGPSPLHF.

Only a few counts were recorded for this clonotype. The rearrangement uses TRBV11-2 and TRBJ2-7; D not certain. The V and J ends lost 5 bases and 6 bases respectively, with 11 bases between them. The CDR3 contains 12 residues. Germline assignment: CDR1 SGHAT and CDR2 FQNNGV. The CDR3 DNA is TGTGCCAGCAGCCGACTTCAGGCCGAGCAGTACTTC. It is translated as CASSRLQAEQYF.

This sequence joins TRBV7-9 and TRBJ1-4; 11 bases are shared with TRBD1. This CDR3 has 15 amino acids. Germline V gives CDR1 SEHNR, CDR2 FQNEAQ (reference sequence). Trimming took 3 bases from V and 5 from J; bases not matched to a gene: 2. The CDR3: CASSLDRGPNEKLFF. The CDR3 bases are TGTGCCAGCAGCTTGGACAGGGGGCCCAATGAAAAACTGTTTTTT.

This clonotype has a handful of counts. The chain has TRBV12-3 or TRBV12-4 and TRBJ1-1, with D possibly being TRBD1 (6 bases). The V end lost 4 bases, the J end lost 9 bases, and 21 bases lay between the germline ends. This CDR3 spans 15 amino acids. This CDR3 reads CASSSMQANRVQAFF. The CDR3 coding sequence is TGTGCCAGCAGTTCGATGCAAGCCAACAGGGTGCAAGCTTTCTTT.

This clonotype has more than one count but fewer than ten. The CDR3 region is CASSPGEEDTQYF. The CDR3 DNA follows: TGTGCCAGCAGCCCGGGAGAGGAAGATACGCAGTATTTT. The rearrangement uses TRBV3-1 and TRBJ2-3; tentatively, D is TRBD2 (6 bases). The V end lost 4 bases, the J end lost 5 bases, and 10 bases lay between the germline ends. The V gene's germline CDR1 is LGHDT and CDR2 YNNKEL (reference sequence). The CDR3 covers 13 residues.

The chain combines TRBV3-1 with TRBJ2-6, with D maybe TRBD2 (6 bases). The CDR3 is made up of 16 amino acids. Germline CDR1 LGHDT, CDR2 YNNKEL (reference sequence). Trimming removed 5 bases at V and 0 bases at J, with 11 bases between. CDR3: CASSSGTPSGANVLTF. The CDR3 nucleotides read TGTGCCAGCAGCTCCGGGACTCCCTCTGGGGCCAACGTCCTGACTTTC. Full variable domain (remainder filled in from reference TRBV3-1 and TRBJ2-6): DTAVSQTPKYLVTQMGNDKSIKCEQNLGHDTMYWYKQDSKKFLKIMFSYNNKELIINETVPNRFSPKSPDKAHLNLHINSLELGDSAVYFCASSSGTPSGANVLTFGAGSRLTVL.

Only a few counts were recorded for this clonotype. CDR3 sequence reads: CASSLRDSNQPQHF. CDR3 in DNA: TGTGCCAGCAGCTTACGGGATAGCAATCAGCCCCAGCATTTT. V usage is TRBV7-6 and J usage is TRBJ1-5, with unresolved D. Trimming removed 2 bases at V and 0 bases at J, with 5 bases between. The CDR3 loop spans 14 amino acids. CDR1 is SGHVS, CDR2 FNYEAQ, per germline.

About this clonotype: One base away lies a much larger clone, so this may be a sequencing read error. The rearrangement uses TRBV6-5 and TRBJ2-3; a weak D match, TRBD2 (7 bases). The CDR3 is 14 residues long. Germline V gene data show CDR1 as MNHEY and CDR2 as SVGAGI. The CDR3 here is CASFHTGGTNTQYF. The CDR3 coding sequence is TGTGCCAGCTTCCACACGGGGGGCACAAATACGCAGTATTTT.

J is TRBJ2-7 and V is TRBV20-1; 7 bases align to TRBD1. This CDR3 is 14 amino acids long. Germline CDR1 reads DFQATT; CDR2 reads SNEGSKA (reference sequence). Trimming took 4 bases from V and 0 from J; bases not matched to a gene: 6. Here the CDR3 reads CSATRQGFSYEQYF. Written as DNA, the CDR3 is TGCAGTGCTACCCGACAGGGATTCTCCTACGAGCAGTACTTC.

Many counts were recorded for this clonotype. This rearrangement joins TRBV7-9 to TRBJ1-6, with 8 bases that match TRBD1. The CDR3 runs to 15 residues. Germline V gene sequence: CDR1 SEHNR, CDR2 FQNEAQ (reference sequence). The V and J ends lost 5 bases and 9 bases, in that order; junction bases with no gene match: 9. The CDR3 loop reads CASSGDRGLGSPLHF. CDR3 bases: TGTGCCAGCAGCGGCGACAGGGGTTTGGGTTCACCCCTCCACTTT.

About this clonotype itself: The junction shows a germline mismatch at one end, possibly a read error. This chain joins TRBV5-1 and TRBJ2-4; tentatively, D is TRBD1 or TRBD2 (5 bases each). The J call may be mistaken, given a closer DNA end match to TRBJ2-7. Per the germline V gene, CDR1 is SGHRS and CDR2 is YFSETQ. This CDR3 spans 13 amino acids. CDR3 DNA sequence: TGCACCAGCAGACTGGGGACCCACTACGAGCAGTACTTC. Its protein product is CTSRLGTHYEQYF.

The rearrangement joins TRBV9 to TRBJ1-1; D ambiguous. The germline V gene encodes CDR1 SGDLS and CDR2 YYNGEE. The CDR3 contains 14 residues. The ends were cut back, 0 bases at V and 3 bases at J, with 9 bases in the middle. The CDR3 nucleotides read TGTGCCAGCAGCGTAGGGATAGTCGACACTGAAGCTTTCTTT. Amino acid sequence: CASSVGIVDTEAFF.

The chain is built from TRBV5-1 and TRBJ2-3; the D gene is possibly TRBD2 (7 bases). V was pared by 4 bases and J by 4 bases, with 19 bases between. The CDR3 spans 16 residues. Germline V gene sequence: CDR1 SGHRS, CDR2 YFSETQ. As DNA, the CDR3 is TGCGCCAGCAGCCCGGGGGGCCTCGGGAAAGCAGATACGCAGTATTTT. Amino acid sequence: CASSPGGLGKADTQYF.

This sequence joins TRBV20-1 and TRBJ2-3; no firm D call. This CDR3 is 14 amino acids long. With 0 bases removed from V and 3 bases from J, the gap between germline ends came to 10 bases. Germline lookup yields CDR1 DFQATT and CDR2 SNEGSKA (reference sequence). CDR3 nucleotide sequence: TGCAGTGCTAGAGATTACCCTAGTACAGATACGCAGTATTTT. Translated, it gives CSARDYPSTDTQYF.

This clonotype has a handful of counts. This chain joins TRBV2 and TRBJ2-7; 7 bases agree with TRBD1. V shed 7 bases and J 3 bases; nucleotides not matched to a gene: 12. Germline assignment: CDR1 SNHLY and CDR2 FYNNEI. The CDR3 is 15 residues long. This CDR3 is CASTSQGNVGYEQYF. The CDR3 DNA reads TGTGCCAGCACCTCACAGGGGAATGTTGGCTACGAGCAGTACTTC.

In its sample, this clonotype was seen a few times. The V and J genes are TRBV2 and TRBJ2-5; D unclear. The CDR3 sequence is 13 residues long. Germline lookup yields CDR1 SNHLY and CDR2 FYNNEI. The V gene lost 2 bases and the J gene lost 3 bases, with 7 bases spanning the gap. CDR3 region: CASSENRKETQYF. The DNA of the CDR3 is TGTGCCAGCAGTGAAAATCGTAAAGAGACCCAGTACTTC.

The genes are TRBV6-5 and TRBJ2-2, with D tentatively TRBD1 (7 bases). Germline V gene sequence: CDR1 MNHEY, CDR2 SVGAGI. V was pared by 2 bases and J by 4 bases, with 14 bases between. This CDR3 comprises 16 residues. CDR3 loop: CASSYHFQGGTGELFF. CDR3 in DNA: TGTGCCAGCAGTTACCACTTTCAGGGGGGCACCGGGGAGCTGTTTTTT.

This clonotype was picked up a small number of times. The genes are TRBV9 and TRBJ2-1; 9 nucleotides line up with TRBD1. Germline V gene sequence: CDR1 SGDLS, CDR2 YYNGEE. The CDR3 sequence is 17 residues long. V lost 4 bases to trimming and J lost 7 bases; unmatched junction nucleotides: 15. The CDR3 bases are TGTGCCAGCAGCCCGTACCGTGGAAGGACAGGGGAAAATGAGCAGTTCTTC. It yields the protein CASSPYRGRTGENEQFF.

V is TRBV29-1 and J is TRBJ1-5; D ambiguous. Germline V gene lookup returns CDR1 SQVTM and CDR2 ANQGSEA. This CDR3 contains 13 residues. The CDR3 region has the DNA TGCAGACAAGGACCGAGGTGTAATCAGCCCCAGCATTTT. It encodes CRQGPRCNQPQHF.

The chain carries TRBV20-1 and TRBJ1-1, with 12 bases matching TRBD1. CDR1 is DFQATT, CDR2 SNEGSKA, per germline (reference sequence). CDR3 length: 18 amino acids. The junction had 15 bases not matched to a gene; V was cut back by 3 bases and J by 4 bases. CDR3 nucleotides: TGCAGTGCTAGTGTCAACCCCGGGACAGGGGGCCTGGGCACTGAAGCTTTCTTT. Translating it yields CSASVNPGTGGLGTEAFF.